This T cell receptor beta chain was sequenced during a study of cytomegalovirus exposure and HLA in healthy donors. Study-level results: In an earlier analysis, productive rearrangement rates for most beta V segments clustered near 87% or 30%.

Germline V gene sequence: CDR1 SEHNR, CDR2 FQNEAQ (reference sequence). This CDR3 has 14 residues. Trimming took 1 base from V and 3 from J, leaving 9 bases between them. Comments on this clone: Antigen unknown.

The primer mix had 60 Vbeta and 13 Jbeta primers. Generated by immunoSEQ multiplex PCR, the TCRdb table keeps only in-frame clones and is missing some. The profile shows approximately 130,000 clones, about 80% of them singletons. The receptor was isolated from a man between 18 and 35 years old in good health and CMV-seronegative. This sequence joins TRBV7-9 and TRBJ1-1; TRBD1 is a possible D gene (5 bases). The source material was PBMCs. CDR3 sequence (DNA): TGTGCCAGCAGCTTAGTAAAGACAGACACTGAAGCTTTCTTT. Translating gives CASSLVKTDTEAFF.